These T cell receptor beta chains were read from a single sample in a study of T cells in Graves' hyperthyroidism and ophthalmopathy. From the multiplex PCR reads, TCRdb called clonotypes with MiXCR, one entry per CDR3 protein. The data contain about 840,000 distinct CDR3 sequences, roughly 40% of them seen just once; the ten biggest clones take up around 10%. The sequenced material came from blood. The source is a man younger than 30 with Graves' hyperthyroidism. Each CDR3 is given with its conserved first and last residue. Each record gives: clone size, V gene, D gene, CDR3 length, J gene, CDR3 DNA, CDR3 protein. The D gene is left open where the match is weak. Rows may omit the clone size; those that give it use once, few, many or a size class.

>many|TRBV5-1|.|13|TRBJ2-7
TGCGCCAGCAGCTCCGTAGGGCAGCACGAGCAGTACTTC
CASSSVGQHEQYF
>.|TRBV15|.|16|TRBJ2-5
TGTGCCACCAGCAGTGCTAGATTTGGGGGCGAGGAGACCCAGTACTTC
CATSSARFGGEETQYF
>.|TRBV10-3|TRBD1|16|TRBJ1-1
TGTGCCAGCAGTGATGCCCTGGGGACAGGGTACCCTGAAGCTTTCTTT
CASSDALGTGYPEAFF
>.|TRBV18|.|12|TRBJ2-5
TGTGCCAGCTCAACGACTGAAGGGACCCAGTACTTC
CASSTTEGTQYF
>.|TRBV20-1|.|12|TRBJ2-7
TGCAGTGCGCGGATGGGGGCCTACGAGCAGTACTTC
CSARMGAYEQYF
>.|TRBV10-3|.|16|TRBJ1-4
TGTGCCATCAGTGACTCCCGGACAGACACTAATGAAAAACTGTTTTTT
CAISDSRTDTNEKLFF
>.|TRBV29-1|TRBD1|16|TRBJ2-7
TGCAGCGTTGGCCCCCCCTCCACGGGACAGATCTACGAGCAGTACTTC
CSVGPPSTGQIYEQYF
>.|TRBV5-6|.|13|TRBJ2-7
TGTGCCAGCGGCCTCCGGGACTCCTACGAGCAGTACTTC
CASGLRDSYEQYF
>.|TRBV13|.|16|TRBJ2-5
TGTGCCAGCAGCGCTAAAGGGAGGTACAGGCAAGAGACCCAGTACTTC
CASSAKGRYRQETQYF
>many|TRBV12-3/TRBV12-4|.|14|TRBJ1-1
TGTGCCAGCAGCCCCGTCCCGGGGAACACTGAAGCTTTCTTT
CASSPVPGNTEAFF
>few|TRBV5-6|.|13|TRBJ2-7
TGTGCCAGCAGCTTGACGGGTTCCCCCGAGCAGTACTTC
CASSLTGSPEQYF
>few|TRBV4-2|TRBD1|14|TRBJ1-5
TGTGCCAGCAGCCCCGGACAGGGACATCAGCCCCAGCATTTT
CASSPGQGHQPQHF
>few|TRBV29-1|.|14|TRBJ2-5
TGCAGCGTGAAGGGGCAGACTAACCAAGAGACCCAGTACTTC
CSVKGQTNQETQYF
>few|TRBV20-1|TRBD2|16|TRBJ2-3
TGCAGTGCTAGAACCCCTAGCGGGGGGCCAACAGATACGCAGTATTTT
CSARTPSGGPTDTQYF
>.|TRBV11-2|TRBD2|15|TRBJ2-6
TGTGCCAGCAGCTGGAGACTAGCGGGGGCCAACGTCCTGACTTTC
CASSWRLAGANVLTF
>few|TRBV9|.|15|TRBJ1-1
TGTGCCAGCAGCGCCTCGGGACACCTGAACACTGAAGCTTTCTTT
CASSASGHLNTEAFF
>many|TRBV10-3|.|15|TRBJ1-1
TGTGCCATCAGTGAGGCAGCGTCCATGAACACTGAAGCTTTCTTT
CAISEAASMNTEAFF
>many|TRBV15|.|13|TRBJ1-2
TGTGCCACCCACCGTACAGGGAACTATGGCTACACCTTC
CATHRTGNYGYTF
>.|TRBV15|TRBD1|12|TRBJ2-6
TGTGCCACCAGCGTACAGGGGGACACTGAAGCTTTC
CATSVQGDTEAF
>many|TRBV29-1|TRBD1|14|TRBJ2-7
TGCAGCGTTGAAGGGGACAGGGGCTCCTACGAGCAGTACTTC
CSVEGDRGSYEQYF
>many|TRBV7-2|.|15|TRBJ1-2
TGTGCCAGCAGCCAACCTCCGAGGACCAACTATGGCTACACCTTC
CASSQPPRTNYGYTF
>.|TRBV20-1|.|13|TRBJ1-1
TGCAGTGTTCCGGGGGGGGGCGCGGCTGAAGCTTTCTTT
CSVPGGGAAEAFF
>once|TRBV7-9|.|13|TRBJ1-2
TGTGCCAGCAGCATCGCCGACAGAGGAGGCTACACCTTC
CASSIADRGGYTF
>many|TRBV25-1|TRBD2|17|TRBJ2-2
TGTGCCAGCAGAGGACTAGCGGGAGAGGTGCACACCGGGGAGCTGTTTTTT
CASRGLAGEVHTGELFF
>.|TRBV10-3|.|13|TRBJ2-2
TGTGCCACCACGGCCGAGAACACCGGGGAGCTGTTTTTT
CATTAENTGELFF
>.|TRBV2|.|13|TRBJ1-4
TGTGCCAGCAGTGAAGCTCGGGGGGAAAAACTGTTTTTT
CASSEARGEKLFF
>.|TRBV7-2|.|15|TRBJ1-5
TGTGCCAGCAGCTTAGACGGGGCCCGCAATCAGCCCCAGCATTTT
CASSLDGARNQPQHF
>.|TRBV7-2|.|14|TRBJ1-4
TGTGCCAGCAGCTTCCGTTGGGGAGGGGAAAAACTGTTTTTT
CASSFRWGGEKLFF
>.|TRBV29-1|.|13|TRBJ2-7
TGCAGCGTTGAAGGAAGCAGCTTCTACGAGCAGTACTTC
CSVEGSSFYEQYF
>.|TRBV2|.|14|TRBJ1-2
TGTGCCAGCAGCTTAGATTCGGGGGACTATGGCTACACCTTC
CASSLDSGDYGYTF
>few|TRBV19|.|14|TRBJ1-4
TGTGCCAGTAGTCCGGCGGGGCGCCGTGAAAAACTGTTTTTT
CASSPAGRREKLFF